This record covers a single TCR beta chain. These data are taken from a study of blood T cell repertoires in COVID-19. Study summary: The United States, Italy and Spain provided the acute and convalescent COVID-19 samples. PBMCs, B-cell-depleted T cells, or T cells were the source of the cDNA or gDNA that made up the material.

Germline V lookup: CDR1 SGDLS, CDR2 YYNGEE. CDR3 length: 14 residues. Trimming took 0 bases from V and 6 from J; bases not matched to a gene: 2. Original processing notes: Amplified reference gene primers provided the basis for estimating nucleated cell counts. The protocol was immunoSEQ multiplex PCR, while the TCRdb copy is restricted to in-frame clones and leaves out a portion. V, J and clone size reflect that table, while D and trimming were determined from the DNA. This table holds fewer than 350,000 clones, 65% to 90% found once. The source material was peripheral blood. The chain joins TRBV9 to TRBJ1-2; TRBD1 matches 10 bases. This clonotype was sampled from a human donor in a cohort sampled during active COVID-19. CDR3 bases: TGTGCCAGCAGCGTAGGTGGGACAGGGGATGGCTACACCTTC. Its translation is CASSVGGTGDGYTF.